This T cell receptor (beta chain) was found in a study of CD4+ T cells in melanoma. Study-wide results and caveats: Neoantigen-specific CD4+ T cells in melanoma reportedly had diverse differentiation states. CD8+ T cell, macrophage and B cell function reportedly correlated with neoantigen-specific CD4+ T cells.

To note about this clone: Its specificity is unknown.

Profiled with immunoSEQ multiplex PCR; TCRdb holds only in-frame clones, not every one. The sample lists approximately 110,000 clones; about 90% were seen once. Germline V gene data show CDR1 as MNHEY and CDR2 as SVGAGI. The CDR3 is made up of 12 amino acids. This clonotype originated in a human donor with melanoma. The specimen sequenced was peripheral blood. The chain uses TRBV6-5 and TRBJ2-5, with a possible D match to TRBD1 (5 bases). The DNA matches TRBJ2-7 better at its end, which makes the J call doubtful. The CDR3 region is CASRRDRGEQYF. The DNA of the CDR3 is TGTGCCAGCAGACGAGACAGAGGCGAGCAGTACTTC.